The 29 T cell receptor beta chains in this list originate from one sample, sequenced in a study of T-cell memory formation after mild COVID-19. Each CDR3 protein is one row after TCRdb ran MiXCR on the 5' RACE reads. The table lists roughly 560,000 distinct CDR3 sequences, roughly 21% of them singletons. Material for sequencing was PBMCs or a T cell subset sorted from them (not recorded which). The origin of the receptors is an adult woman who had mild COVID-19 (a few samples of this study predate the infection). Cell type and time point are not known.

The chain has TRBV12-3 or TRBV12-4 and TRBJ1-6, with TRBD1 as a possible D gene (5 bases). Trimming stripped 1 base from V and 9 bases from J, with 10 bases between. The CDR3 contains 14 residues. CDR3 in DNA: TGTGCCAGCAGTTTAGATCAGGGAACTTCACCCCTCCACTTT. It translates to CASSLDQGTSPLHF.

This sequence joins TRBV25-1 and TRBJ2-1; D might be TRBD2 (5 bases). CDR1 is MGHDK and CDR2 is SYGVNS in the germline V gene. The CDR3 spans 14 residues. Trimming left V 8 bases short and J 1 base short, with 12 bases between. CDR3 sequence reads: CASDGAESYNEQFF. Written as DNA, the CDR3 is TGTGCCAGCGATGGAGCGGAATCCTACAATGAGCAGTTCTTC. Looking up the rest from reference TRBV25-1 and TRBJ2-1 gives the full variable domain: EADIYQTPRYLVIGTGKKITLECSQTMGHDKMYWYQQDPGMELHLIHYSYGVNSTEKGDLSSESTVSRIRTEHFPLTLESARPSHTSQYLCASDGAESYNEQFFGPGTRLTVL.

This clonotype was picked up a small number of times. This sequence joins TRBV12-3 or TRBV12-4 and TRBJ2-1, with 10 bases matching TRBD2. The CDR3 length is 18 residues. After removal of 3 bases from V and 7 bases from J, the junction contained 15 bases not matched to a gene. The chain's CDR3 is CASSLGDRAGGRLNEQFF. DNA of the CDR3: TGTGCCAGCAGTTTGGGTGATAGAGCGGGAGGGCGTTTGAATGAGCAGTTCTTC.

The V and J genes are TRBV7-2 and TRBJ2-7; unclear D gene. Looked up from germline, CDR1 is SGHTA and CDR2 is FQGNSA. There are 14 residues in the CDR3. V lost 1 base and J lost 2, with 9 bases in between. The CDR3 region is CASSLVSATYEQYF. For the CDR3, the DNA is TGTGCCAGCAGCTTAGTGTCTGCTACCTACGAGCAGTACTTC.

Only a few counts were recorded for this clonotype. This chain joins TRBV6-5 and TRBJ1-2, with 8 nucleotides matching TRBD1. The V gene end was trimmed by 8 bases and the J gene end by 6 bases; junction bases not matched to a gene: 11. The length of the CDR3 is 14 residues. Germline lookup yields CDR1 MNHEY and CDR2 SVGAGI. CDR3 protein: CASSQATGEDGYTF. The CDR3 DNA sequence: TGTGCCAGCTCCCAGGCGACAGGGGAGGATGGCTACACCTTC.

This clonotype was detected a few times. V usage is TRBV7-3 and J usage is TRBJ1-2; D is unresolved. Germline lookup yields CDR1 SGHTA and CDR2 FQGTGA. Trimming removed 5 bases at V and 1 base at J, with 5 bases between. This CDR3 is built from 12 residues. The CDR3 region is CASSPDNYGYTF. Written as DNA, the CDR3 is TGTGCCAGCAGCCCTGATAACTATGGCTACACCTTC. The full variable domain, in which reference TRBV7-3 and TRBJ1-2 provide the parts outside the CDR3, is GAGVSQTPSNKVTEKGKYVELRCDPISGHTALYWYRQSLGQGPEFLIYFQGTGAADDSGLPNDRFFAVRPEGSVSTLKIQRTERGDSAVYLCASSPDNYGYTFGSGTRLTVV.

This clonotype was detected a few times. The chain has TRBV10-3 and TRBJ2-7; no clear D. The CDR3 extends over 13 amino acids. CDR1 ENHRY and CDR2 SYGVKD come from the germline V gene. V shed 2 bases and J shed 3 bases, with 8 bases lying between them. CDR3 coding DNA: TGTGCCATCAGTGAGAGGCCGAACTACGAGCAGTACTTC. Protein: CAISERPNYEQYF.

The chain has TRBV21-1 and TRBJ2-7; the table's D call of TRBD2 was not tested on the DNA. TRBV21-1 is labeled a pseudogene. CDR3 length: 16 amino acids. CDR3 nucleotide sequence: TGTGCCAGCAGCAAAGACCTAAGCGGGAGAGGCTACGAGCAGTACTTC. It encodes CASSKDLSGRGYEQYF.

A word on this clonotype: The germline gene is not matched at one end of the junction; a read error may be the cause. The V call is TRBV4-1, the J call TRBJ2-1; tentatively, D is TRBD1 (5 bases). CDR3 size: 16 residues. Looked up from germline, CDR1 is MGHRA and CDR2 is YSYEKL. CDR3 amino acids: CASSQGVGRTYNEQFF. CDR3 DNA sequence: TGCGCCAGCAGTCAAGGGGTCGGAAGAACCTACAATGAGCAGTTCTTC.

The gene calls are TRBV9 and TRBJ2-3, with D hard to call. Trimming removed 5 bases at V and 0 bases at J, with 13 bases between. Germline CDR1 and CDR2: SGDLS and YYNGEE. The CDR3 is 15 amino acids. The CDR3 coding sequence is TGTGCCAGCAGTCTCGGACCGTCTAGCACAGATACGCAGTATTTT. The encoded protein is CASSLGPSSTDTQYF.

This chain uses TRBV10-3 with TRBJ1-3, with unresolved D. There are 15 residues in the CDR3. Germline-derived CDR1 and CDR2 are ENHRY and SYGVKD. The V and J ends lost 0 bases and 2 bases respectively, with 8 bases between them. The CDR3 DNA follows: TGTGCCATCAGTGAGTCGGAATACACTGGAAACACCATATATTTT. It encodes CAISESEYTGNTIYF.

This sequence joins TRBV7-9 and TRBJ2-5, with D possibly being TRBD2 (6 bases). V was pared by 4 bases and J by 3 bases, with 12 bases between. CDR3 size: 14 residues. From germline, CDR1 is SEHNR and CDR2 FQNEAQ (reference sequence). DNA for the CDR3: TGTGCCAGCAGCTGGCGGGGATCCGAAGAGACCCAGTACTTC. This encodes CASSWRGSEETQYF.

This clonotype occurred a few times. The CDR3 DNA sequence: TGTGCCAAAGGGGGCGGTCAGCCCCAGCATTTT. This translates into CAKGGGQPQHF. The genes are TRBV27 and TRBJ1-5, with TRBD1 matching 7 bases. CDR3 length: 11 amino acids. Germline V gene data show CDR1 as MNHEY and CDR2 as SMNVEV (reference sequence). V shed 10 bases and J 6 bases; nucleotides not matched to a gene: 3.

This CDR3 reads CASSLIKGGPAFF. The DNA of the CDR3 is TGTGCCAGCAGCTTAATAAAAGGGGGCCCTGCTTTCTTT. The V call is TRBV7-2, the J call TRBJ1-1; 7 bases match TRBD1. CDR1 and CDR2 from the germline V gene are SGHTA and FQGNSA. Trimming cost V 2 bases and J 11 bases; bases outside gene matches: 8. The CDR3 covers 13 residues.

This clonotype has just a few counts. This sequence joins TRBV13 and TRBJ2-7; 7 nucleotides agree with TRBD1. Germline loops: CDR1 PRHDT, CDR2 FYEKMQ (reference sequence). The CDR3 runs to 14 residues. The ends lost 4 bases at V and 4 bases at J; junction bases unmatched: 7. Here the CDR3 reads CASSSRPGGYEQYF. The DNA for the CDR3 is TGTGCCAGCAGCTCACGTCCAGGGGGATACGAGCAGTACTTC. The variable domain in full, completed from reference TRBV13 and TRBJ2-7, reads AAGVIQSPRHLIKEKRETATLKCYPIPRHDTVYWYQQGPGQDPQFLISFYEKMQSDKGSIPDRFSAQQFSDYHSELNMSSLELGDSALYFCASSSRPGGYEQYFGPGTRLTVT.

This chain uses TRBV6-1 with TRBJ2-5; 7 bases agree with TRBD1. Looked up from germline, CDR1 is MNHNS and CDR2 is SASEGT. Trimming cost V 2 bases and J 3 bases; bases outside gene matches: 9. CDR3 length equals 16 residues. The CDR3 nucleotides read TGTGCCAGCAGTGAATGGGATAGAACAGGGGAAGAGACCCAGTACTTC. Protein product: CASSEWDRTGEETQYF.

This clonotype was seen ten or more times. CDR3 nucleotide sequence: TGTGCCAGCAGCCCTACGAGTTTGGGCACCGGGGAGCTGTTTTTT. It is translated as CASSPTSLGTGELFF. The chain combines TRBV3-1 with TRBJ2-2; no reliable D call. The germline V gene has CDR1 LGHDT and CDR2 YNNKEL (reference sequence). The CDR3 has 15 residues. V was clipped by 4 bases and J by 4 bases, with 13 bases between them. Full variable domain (rest looked up from reference TRBV3-1 and TRBJ2-2): DTAVSQTPKYLVTQMGNDKSIKCEQNLGHDTMYWYKQDSKKFLKIMFSYNNKELIINETVPNRFSPKSPDKAHLNLHINSLELGDSAVYFCASSPTSLGTGELFFGEGSRLTVL.

In this sample, this clonotype turned up a few times. This chain links TRBV7-8 with TRBJ2-1; D tentatively fits TRBD1 or TRBD2 (7 bases each). V lost 1 base to trimming and J lost 8 bases, with 18 bases between them. In germline, CDR1 is SGHVS, CDR2 FQNEAQ. CDR3 length: 16 amino acids. The CDR3 loop is CASSLGDAGGGYEQFF. DNA of the CDR3: TGTGCCAGCAGCTTAGGCGACGCAGGGGGAGGGTATGAGCAGTTCTTC.

The chain uses TRBV5-1 and TRBJ1-1; 7 bases are a match to TRBD1. The CDR3 contains 15 residues. The germline V gene has CDR1 SGHRS and CDR2 YFSETQ. Trimming at V came to 0 bases and at J to 3 bases, leaving 5 bases not matched to a gene. The CDR3 coding sequence is TGCGCCAGCAGCTTGGGCCCAGGGGGAGACACTGAAGCTTTCTTT. It codes for CASSLGPGGDTEAFF.

In its sample, this clonotype was seen many times. The V gene is TRBV6-5, the J gene TRBJ2-5, with 8 positions matching TRBD2. With 2 bases clipped from V and 5 bases from J, the junction kept 4 bases outside the gene matches. The length of the CDR3 is 14 residues. The germline V gene has CDR1 MNHEY and CDR2 SVGAGI. For the CDR3, the DNA is TGTGCCAGCAGTTACCGCGGGGGGCAGGAGACCCAGTACTTC. Translated, it gives CASSYRGGQETQYF.

The chain recombines TRBV7-2 with TRBJ1-2; the D gene is possibly TRBD1 (6 bases). CDR1 SGHTA and CDR2 FQGNSA come from the germline V gene. The CDR3 extends over 16 amino acids. The V and J ends lost 3 bases and 5 bases respectively, with 19 bases between them. As DNA, the CDR3 is TGTGCCAGCAGCTTGGCAGGGGCCGCGGGTCGATATGGCTACACCTTC. Residues: CASSLAGAAGRYGYTF.

The chain has TRBV9 and TRBJ2-5, with TRBD1 identical over 9 bases. CDR3 length: 17 residues. With V trimmed by 0 bases and J by 4 bases, 10 bases remained unmatched. Germline loops: CDR1 SGDLS, CDR2 YYNGEE. The CDR3 nucleotides read TGTGCCAGCAGCGTAGTTGCCGGTACAGGGGGCAGAGAGACCCAGTACTTC. Translated, it gives CASSVVAGTGGRETQYF.

V is TRBV12-3 or TRBV12-4 and J is TRBJ2-3; perhaps TRBD2 as D (7 bases). Trimming shortened V by 3 bases and J by 2 bases, and 21 bases separated the two germline ends. This CDR3 has 18 residues. The CDR3, as DNA: TGTGCCAGCAGTTTGGGCCGGCGGGAGAGGGGGACCACAGATACGCAGTATTTT. Translated, it gives CASSLGRRERGTTDTQYF.

CDR3 coding DNA: TGTGCCTGGAGGGGGACTAGCGGGAGGGTAGAGCAGTTCTTC. Amino acid sequence: CAWRGTSGRVEQFF. The chain uses TRBV30 and TRBJ2-1; the match to TRBD2 covers 16 bases. This CDR3 contains 14 residues. V gave up 3 bases and J gave up 10 bases; unmatched junction bases: 3. Germline V gene data show CDR1 as GTSNPN and CDR2 as SVGIG (reference sequence).

At least ten counts were recorded for this clonotype. This rearrangement joins TRBV19 to TRBJ1-5; D gene ambiguous. V was trimmed by 9 bases and J by 0 bases, leaving 15 bases between them. CDR1 and CDR2 (germline): LNHDA, SQIVND (reference sequence). The CDR3 is 15 residues long. CDR3 sequence (DNA): TGTGCCAGCCGAACATACGGAGATAGCAATCAGCCCCAGCATTTT. This gives the protein CASRTYGDSNQPQHF.

The chain employs TRBV7-8 and TRBJ1-2; maybe TRBD1 (6 bases). The V gene lost 5 bases and the J gene lost 0 bases, with 16 bases spanning the gap. Per the germline V gene, CDR1 is SGHVS and CDR2 is FQNEAQ. The CDR3 length is 16 residues. The DNA of the CDR3 is TGTGCCAGCAGCGGAGCAGGAGGACAGACTAACTATGGCTACACCTTC. It specifies CASSGAGGQTNYGYTF.

The V and J genes are TRBV4-1 and TRBJ1-1; TRBD1 agrees at 7 bases. The CDR3 has 15 amino acids. Germline CDR1 reads MGHRA; CDR2 reads YSYEKL. The ends lost 2 bases at V and 6 bases at J; junction bases unmatched: 9. The CDR3 DNA reads TGCGCCAGCAGCCAACCACCAGGGGGACATGCTGAAGCTTTCTTT. It codes for CASSQPPGGHAEAFF.

This clonotype was counted between two and nine times. The gene calls are TRBV7-8 and TRBJ2-3; TRBD2 matches at 14 bases. Losses at the gene ends were 5 bases for V and 0 bases for J; bases not matched to a gene: 7. This CDR3 has 18 amino acids. In germline, CDR1 is SGHVS, CDR2 FQNEAQ. CDR3 nucleotide sequence: TGTGCCAGCAGCCTAAAAAGGACTAGCGGGGGGAGCACAGATACGCAGTATTTT. Translation gives CASSLKRTSGGSTDTQYF.

V usage is TRBV9 and J usage is TRBJ2-7; TRBD2 aligns across 11 bases. V was pared by 2 bases and J by 3 bases, with 7 bases of the junction left unmatched. The CDR3 runs 16 residues. Germline-derived CDR1 and CDR2 are SGDLS and YYNGEE. CDR3 nucleotide sequence: TGTGCCAGCAGCGTGGGGCTAGCGGGAGGTGGCTACGAGCAGTACTTC. This encodes CASSVGLAGGGYEQYF.